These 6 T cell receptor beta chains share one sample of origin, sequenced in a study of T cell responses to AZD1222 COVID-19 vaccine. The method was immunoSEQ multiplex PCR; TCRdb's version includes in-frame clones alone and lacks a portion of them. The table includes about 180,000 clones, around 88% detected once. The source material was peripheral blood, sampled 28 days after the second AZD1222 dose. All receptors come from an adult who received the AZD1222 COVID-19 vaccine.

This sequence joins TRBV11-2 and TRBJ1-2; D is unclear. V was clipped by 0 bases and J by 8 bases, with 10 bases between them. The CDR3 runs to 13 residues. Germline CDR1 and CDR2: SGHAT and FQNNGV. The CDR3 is CASSLDKIQGYTF. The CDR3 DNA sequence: TGTGCCAGCAGCTTAGATAAAATCCAAGGCTACACCTTC. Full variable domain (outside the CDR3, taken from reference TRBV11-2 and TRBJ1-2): EAGVAQSPRYKIIEKRQSVAFWCNPISGHATLYWYQQILGQGPKLLIQFQNNGVVDDSQLPKDRFSAERLKGVDSTLKIQPAKLEDSAVYLCASSLDKIQGYTFGSGTRLTVV.

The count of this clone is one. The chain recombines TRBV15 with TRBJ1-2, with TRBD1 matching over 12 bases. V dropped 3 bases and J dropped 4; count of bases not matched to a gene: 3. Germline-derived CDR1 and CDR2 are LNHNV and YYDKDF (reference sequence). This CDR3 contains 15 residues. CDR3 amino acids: CATSSRDRGPYGYTF. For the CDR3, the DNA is TGTGCCACCAGCAGCCGGGACAGGGGGCCCTATGGCTACACCTTC.

CDR3 protein: CASSRTGGGVVTDTQYF. The CDR3 coding sequence is TGTGCCAGCAGCCGGACAGGGGGGGGTGTGGTCACAGATACGCAGTATTTT. The V and J genes are TRBV3-1 (or the pseudogene TRBV3-2) and TRBJ2-3; 10 nucleotides align to TRBD1. The germline V gene has CDR1 LGHDT and CDR2 YNNKEL (reference sequence). Losses at the gene ends were 4 bases for V and 2 bases for J; bases not matched to a gene: 9. CDR3 length: 17 amino acids.

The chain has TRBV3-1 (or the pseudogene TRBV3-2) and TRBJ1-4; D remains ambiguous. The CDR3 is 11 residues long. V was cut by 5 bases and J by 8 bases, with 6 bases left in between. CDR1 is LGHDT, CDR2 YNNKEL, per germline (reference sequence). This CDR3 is CASSSEEKLFF. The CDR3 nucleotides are TGTGCCAGCAGCTCGGAGGAAAAACTGTTTTTT.

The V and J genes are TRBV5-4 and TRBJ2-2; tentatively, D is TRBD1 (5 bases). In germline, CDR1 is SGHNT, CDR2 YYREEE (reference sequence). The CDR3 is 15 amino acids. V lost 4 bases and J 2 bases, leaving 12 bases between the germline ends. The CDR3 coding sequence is TGTGCCAGCAGCAAACGGACAAGCAACACCGGGGAGCTGTTTTTT. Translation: CASSKRTSNTGELFF.

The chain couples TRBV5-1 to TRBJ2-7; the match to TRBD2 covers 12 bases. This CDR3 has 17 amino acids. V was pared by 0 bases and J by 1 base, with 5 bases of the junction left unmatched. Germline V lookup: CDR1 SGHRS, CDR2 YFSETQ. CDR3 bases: TGCGCCAGCAGCTTGGTCCCTAGCGGGGGGGTTTCCTACGAGCAGTACTTC. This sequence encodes CASSLVPSGGVSYEQYF.